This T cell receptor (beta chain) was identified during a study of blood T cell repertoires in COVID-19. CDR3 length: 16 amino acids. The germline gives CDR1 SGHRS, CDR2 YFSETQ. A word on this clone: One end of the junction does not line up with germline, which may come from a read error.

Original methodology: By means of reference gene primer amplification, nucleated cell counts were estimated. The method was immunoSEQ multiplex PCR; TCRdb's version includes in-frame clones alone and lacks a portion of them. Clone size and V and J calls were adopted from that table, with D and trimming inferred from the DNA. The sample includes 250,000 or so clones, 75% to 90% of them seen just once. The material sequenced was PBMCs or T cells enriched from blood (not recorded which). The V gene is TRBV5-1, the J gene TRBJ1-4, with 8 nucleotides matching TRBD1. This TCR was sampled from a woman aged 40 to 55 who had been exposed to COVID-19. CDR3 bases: TGTGCCAGCAGCCCGACAGGGGCTGGGACTAATGAAAAACTGTTTTTT. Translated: CASSPTGAGTNEKLFF. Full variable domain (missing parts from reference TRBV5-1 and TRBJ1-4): KAGVTQTPRYLIKTRGQQVTLSCSPISGHRSVSWYQQTPGQGLQFLFEYFSETQRNKGNFPGRFSGRQFSNSRSEMNVSTLELGDSALYLCASSPTGAGTNEKLFFGSGTQLSVL.